This TCR beta chain was identified in a study of shared clonotypes between healthy human individuals. Measured with immunoSEQ multiplex PCR; TCRdb has only the in-frame clones, and not every one. The data show around 480,000 clones, over 60% seen once. A note on this clone: What it binds is not known.

The study enrolled healthy HIV-negative adults without recent acute infections or vaccinations as donors. About 84 million PBMCs supplied genomic DNA for unsorted samples. Study findings and constraints: Donor clonotype sharing was expected to depend on sequencing depth.

CDR3 length equals 20 residues. The germline gives CDR1 SGHRS, CDR2 YFSETQ. The J segment lost 1 base and the V segment lost 4 bases, leaving 19 bases of the junction unmatched. The chain employs TRBV5-1 and TRBJ2-5; 10 bases line up with TRBD2. The sample was PBMCs. The origin of this receptor is a woman between 35 and 50 years old in good health. Some clones in this sample may be carry-over from other donors' samples. CDR3 in amino acids: CASSPRGWTSGNQIQETQYF. In DNA form, the CDR3 reads TGCGCCAGCAGCCCGAGGGGGTGGACTAGCGGAAACCAAATCCAAGAGACCCAGTACTTC.